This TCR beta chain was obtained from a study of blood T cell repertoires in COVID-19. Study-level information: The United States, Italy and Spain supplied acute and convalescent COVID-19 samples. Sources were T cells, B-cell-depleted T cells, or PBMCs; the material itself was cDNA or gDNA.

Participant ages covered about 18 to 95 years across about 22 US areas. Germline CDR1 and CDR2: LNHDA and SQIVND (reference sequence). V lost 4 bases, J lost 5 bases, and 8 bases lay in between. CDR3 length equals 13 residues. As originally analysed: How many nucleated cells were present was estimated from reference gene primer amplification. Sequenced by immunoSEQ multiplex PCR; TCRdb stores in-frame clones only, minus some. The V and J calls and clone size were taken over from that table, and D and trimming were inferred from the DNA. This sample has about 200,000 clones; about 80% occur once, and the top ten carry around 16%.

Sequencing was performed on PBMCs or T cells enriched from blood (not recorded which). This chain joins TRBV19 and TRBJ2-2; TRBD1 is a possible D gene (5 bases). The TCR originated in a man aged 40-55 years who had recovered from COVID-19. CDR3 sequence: CASSTRDTGELFF. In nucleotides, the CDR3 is TGTGCCAGTAGTACCAGGGATACCGGGGAGCTGTTTTTT. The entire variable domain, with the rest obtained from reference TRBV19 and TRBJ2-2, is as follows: DGGITQSPKYLFRKEGQNVTLSCEQNLNHDAMYWYRQDPGQGLRLIYYSQIVNDFQKGDIAEGYSVSREKKESFPLTVTSAQKNPTAFYLCASSTRDTGELFFGEGSRLTVL.